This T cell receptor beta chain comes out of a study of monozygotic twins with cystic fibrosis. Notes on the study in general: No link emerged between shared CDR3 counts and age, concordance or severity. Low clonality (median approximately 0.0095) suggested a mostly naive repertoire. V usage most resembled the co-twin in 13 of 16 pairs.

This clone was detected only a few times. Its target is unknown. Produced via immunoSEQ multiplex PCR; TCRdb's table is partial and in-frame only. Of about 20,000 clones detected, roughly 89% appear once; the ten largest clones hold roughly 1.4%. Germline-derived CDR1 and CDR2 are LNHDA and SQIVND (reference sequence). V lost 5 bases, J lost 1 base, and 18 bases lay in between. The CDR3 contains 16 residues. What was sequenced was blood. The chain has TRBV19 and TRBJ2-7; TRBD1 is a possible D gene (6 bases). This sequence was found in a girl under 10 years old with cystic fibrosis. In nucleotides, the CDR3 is TGTGCCAGTAGTCCATCCACTGGACAGCTTTCCTACGAGCAGTACTTC. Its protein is CASSPSTGQLSYEQYF.